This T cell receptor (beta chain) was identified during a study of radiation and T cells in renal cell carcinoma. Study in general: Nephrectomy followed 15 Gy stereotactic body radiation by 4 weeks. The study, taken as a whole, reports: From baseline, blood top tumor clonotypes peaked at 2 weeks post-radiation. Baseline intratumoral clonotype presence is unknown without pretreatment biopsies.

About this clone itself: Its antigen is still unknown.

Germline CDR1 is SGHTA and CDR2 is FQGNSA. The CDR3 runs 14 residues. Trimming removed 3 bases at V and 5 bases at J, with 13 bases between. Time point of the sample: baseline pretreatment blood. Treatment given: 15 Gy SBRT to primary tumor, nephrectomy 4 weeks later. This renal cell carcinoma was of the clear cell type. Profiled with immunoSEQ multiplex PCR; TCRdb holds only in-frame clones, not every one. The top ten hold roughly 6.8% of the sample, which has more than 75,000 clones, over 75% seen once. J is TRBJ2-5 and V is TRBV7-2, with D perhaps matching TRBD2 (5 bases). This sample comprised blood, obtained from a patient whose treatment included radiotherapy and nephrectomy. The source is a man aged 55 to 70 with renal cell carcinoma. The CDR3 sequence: CASSLDFFRETQYF. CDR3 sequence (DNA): TGTGCCAGCAGCTTGGACTTCTTTCGGGAGACCCAGTACTTC.